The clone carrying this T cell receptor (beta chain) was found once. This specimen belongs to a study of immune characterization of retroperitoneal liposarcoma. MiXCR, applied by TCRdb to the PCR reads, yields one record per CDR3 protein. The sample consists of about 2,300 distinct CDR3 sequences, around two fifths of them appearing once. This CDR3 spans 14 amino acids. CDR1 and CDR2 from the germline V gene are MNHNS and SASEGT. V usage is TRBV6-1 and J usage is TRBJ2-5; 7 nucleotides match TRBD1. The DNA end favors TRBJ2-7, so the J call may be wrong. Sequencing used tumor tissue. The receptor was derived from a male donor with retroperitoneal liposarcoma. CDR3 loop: CASTPTGDPYEQYF. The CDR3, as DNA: TGTGCCAGCACCCCCACAGGGGACCCCTACGAGCAGTACTTC.